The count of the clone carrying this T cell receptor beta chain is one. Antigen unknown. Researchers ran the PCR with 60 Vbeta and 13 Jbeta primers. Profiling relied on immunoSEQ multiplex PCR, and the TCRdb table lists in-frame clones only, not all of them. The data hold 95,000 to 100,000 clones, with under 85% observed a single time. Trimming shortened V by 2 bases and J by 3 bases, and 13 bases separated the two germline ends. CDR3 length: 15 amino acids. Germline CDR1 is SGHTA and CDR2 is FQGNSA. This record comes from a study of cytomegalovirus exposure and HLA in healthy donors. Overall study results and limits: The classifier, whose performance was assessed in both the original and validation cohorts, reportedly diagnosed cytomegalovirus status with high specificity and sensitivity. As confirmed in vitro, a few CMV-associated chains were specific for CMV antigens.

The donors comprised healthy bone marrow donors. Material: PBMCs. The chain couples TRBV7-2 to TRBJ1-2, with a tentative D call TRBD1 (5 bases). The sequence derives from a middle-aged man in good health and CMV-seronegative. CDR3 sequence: CASSLRQGVHYGYTF. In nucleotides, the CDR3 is TGTGCCAGCAGCTTACGGCAGGGTGTACACTATGGCTACACCTTC. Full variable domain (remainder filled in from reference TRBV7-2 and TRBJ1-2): GAGVSQSPSNKVTEKGKDVELRCDPISGHTALYWYRQSLGQGLEFLIYFQGNSAPDKSGLPSDRFSAERTGGSVSTLTIQRTQQEDSAVYLCASSLRQGVHYGYTFGSGTRLTVV.